This T cell receptor (beta chain) was captured in a study of metastatic and nonmetastatic thyroid tumors (dated by TCRdb to 2018 to 2020). For the study in its entirety: Repertoires were compared across peripheral blood and tumor or nodule tissue samples from malignant and benign thyroid patients.

About this clone itself: Its antigen remains undetermined. It has no much larger one-base neighbor in the sample; base qualities were not kept.

The library was prepared using PCR. Sequencing was carried out with an Illumina HiSeq 4000. The TCR beta-chain CDR3 region of each patient was profiled by high-throughput sequencing. Per the authors' processing: Drawing on CDR3 differences between clinicopathological groups, the researchers built a classifier meant to tell apart patients with distant-metastatic papillary thyroid cancer. The Shannon index was used to measure repertoire diversity, and the Morisita-Horn index was used to measure how similar tumor and blood repertoires were. The public reads were reprocessed in TCRdb via fastp at Q25 and MiXCR, keeping in-frame beta chains. It is TCRdb's table, rather than the study itself, that gives the V and J calls and clone size. The sample data list tens of thousands of clones, and about 15% of these were observed just once. The biggest ten clones account for around 20% of the sample. The paper as a whole reports these results and caveats: In both blood and tumor samples, TCR beta diversity was reported to be significantly higher in malignant tumors than in benign nodules.

None of the patients had been given any treatment before thyroid surgery. Patient clinical samples collected from about 2012 to 2018 were retrospectively analysed using T-cell receptor beta sequencing. For this chain, trimming is 4 bases at the V end and 3 bases at the J end, and the number of junction bases without a gene match is 7. The germline V gene specifies MNHNS as CDR1 and SASEGT as CDR2. The CDR3 starts with the cysteine, ends with the phenylalanine, and has 16 residues. Here the CDR3 DNA is all that survives: 48 bases in frame from base 1. The clonotype comes from a female donor with papillary thyroid cancer or a benign thyroid nodule (not recorded which). Some clones in this sample may be carry-over from other donors' samples. The source material was blood. The sequence joins TRBV6-1 to TRBJ1-3, with 9 bases matching TRBD1. The CDR3 protein is CASSASTGGHGNTIYF. The DNA sequence is TGTGCCAGCAGTGCCTCGACAGGGGGGCATGGAAACACCATATATTTT.